This T cell receptor (beta chain) was identified during a study of T cells after yellow fever vaccination. Overall study findings and caveats: Reappearance after the booster was seen for most primary-vaccination clones, at 95% to 98% CD4 and 75% to 90% CD8.

About this clonotype itself: The target antigen is unknown.

This CDR3 contains 14 residues. Per the germline V gene, CDR1 is SNHLY and CDR2 is FYNNEI. Trimming cost V 9 bases and J 3 bases; bases outside gene matches: 8. TCRdb redid the calling of the 5' RACE reads with MiXCR, one entry per CDR3 protein. The data show a few hundred thousand distinct CDR3 sequences, around 16% seen once. The clonotype comes from a man aged 18 to 29 who received the YFV17D yellow fever vaccine. The specimen was PBMCs, collected less than 6 days after the first yellow fever vaccination. The V call is TRBV2, the J call TRBJ2-7; 10 bases are shared with TRBD1. The DNA of the CDR3 is TGTGCCAGTAGGCCCGGACAGGGGGTCTACGAGCAGTACTTC. It encodes CASRPGQGVYEQYF.